This T cell receptor beta chain was profiled in a study of cytotoxic CD8 clonotypes in ibrutinib-treated CLL. Sequenced by immunoSEQ multiplex PCR; TCRdb stores in-frame clones only, minus some. This sample has roughly 150,000 clones, with roughly 90% found just once. The specimen was PBMCs, collected at disease progression, from a patient treated with ibrutinib. The clonotype originates from a human donor with chronic lymphocytic leukemia.

The CDR3 DNA sequence: TGTGCCAGCAGTTACCGGGGACTCCTGTTCACTGAAGCTTTCTTT. This encodes CASSYRGLLFTEAFF. The chain combines TRBV6-5 with TRBJ1-1; D perhaps matches TRBD1 (5 bases). The V and J ends lost 2 bases and 4 bases respectively, with 14 bases between them. The CDR3 has 15 residues. Germline assignment: CDR1 MNHEY and CDR2 SVGAGI.